This T cell receptor (beta chain) appears in the sequencing data of a study of regulatory T cells in long-lasting Graves disease. For this clonotype: One junction end disagrees with the germline gene, perhaps due to a read error.

The CDR3 runs to 13 residues. Germline V gives CDR1 SGHDT, CDR2 YYEEEE. Sequencing libraries for TCR beta were prepared with iRepertoire HTBI primers and Arm-PCR of CDR3 regions. TCRdb itself ran the multiplex PCR reads through MiXCR, one entry per CDR3 protein. The sample holds over 350,000 distinct CDR3 sequences, 15% seen once. Noted time point: newly diagnosed GD, antithyroid drugs for less than 3 months. From RNA extracted from PBMCs, the TCR library was made. A blood draw put around 9 milliliters of peripheral blood into EDTA tubes. This sample also appeared in a second study, on T cells in Graves' hyperthyroidism and ophthalmopathy.

The sample consisted of peripheral blood mononuclear cells (PBMCs), taken at new diagnosis, from a patient treated with antithyroid drugs. The sequence was obtained from a woman aged 40 to 50 with Graves disease. The gene calls are TRBV5-6 and TRBJ2-7, with D perhaps TRBD1 (5 bases). The CDR3 nucleotides read TGTGCCAGCAGCTCCAGGGTAAGCTACGAGCACTACTTC. It codes for CASSSRVSYEHYF.